These 14 T cell receptor beta chains originate from one sample sequenced in a study of shared clonotypes between healthy human individuals. It was CD45RO-negative cells, positively selected for CCR7, that made up naive CD8 cells, with terminally differentiated effector memory CD45RA+ cells excluded. Assay: immunoSEQ multiplex PCR; the TCRdb copy retains only in-frame clones and omits some. The repertoire holds just over 2,000,000 clones, with over 85% as singletons. Sequenced input: naive CD8+ T cells sorted from blood. These receptors were taken from a man between 18 and 29 years old in good health.

This chain connects TRBV5-1 to TRBJ2-1; 9 positions agree with TRBD2. The CDR3 is 15 amino acids. Unmatched junction bases numbered 4, after V lost 1 base and J lost 5 bases. CDR1 is SGHRS and CDR2 is YFSETQ in the germline V gene. In nucleotides, the CDR3 is TGCGCCAGCAGCTTGAGCGGGGGGTTCAACAATGAGCAGTTCTTC. Amino acid sequence: CASSLSGGFNNEQFF.

Remarks on this clone: The junction and the germline gene differ at one end; a read error may be behind it. This chain links TRBV27 with TRBJ2-1; 7 bases line up with TRBD2. Germline V lookup: CDR1 MNHEY, CDR2 SMNVEV (reference sequence). The CDR3 runs 16 residues. The CDR3 bases are TGTGCCAACAGTCCTCTAGCGGCCCTGTATCGGGGTGAGCAGTTCTTC. Its translation: CANSPLAALYRGEQFF.

This clone is a singleton in its sample. V gene TRBV9 combines with J gene TRBJ1-1, with 7 nucleotides matching TRBD1. This CDR3 has 14 residues. Germline CDR1 and CDR2: SGDLS and YYNGEE. Trimming took 4 bases from V and 5 from J; bases not matched to a gene: 8. In DNA form, the CDR3 reads TGTGCCAGCAGCCTACAGGGGAGAGGGACTGAAGCTTTCTTT. It is translated as CASSLQGRGTEAFF.

The CDR3 reads CASRQTGSNYGYTF. CDR3 DNA sequence: TGTGCCAGCAGACAGACAGGATCTAACTATGGCTACACCTTC. J is TRBJ1-2 and V is TRBV7-6, with D possibly matching TRBD1 (6 bases). V lost 6 bases to trimming and J lost 0 bases, with 11 bases between them. Germline CDR1 and CDR2: SGHVS and FNYEAQ. The length of the CDR3 is 14 residues.

The rearrangement joins TRBV25-1 to TRBJ2-5, with D tentatively TRBD2 (6 bases). Germline assignment: CDR1 MGHDK and CDR2 SYGVNS. The germline V and J ends were trimmed by 4 bases and 5 bases, with 20 bases remaining between them. This CDR3 has 16 residues. CDR3 DNA: TGTGCCAGCAGTGCGGAGGGGATAGACTATCCCGAGACCCAGTACTTC. Translation gives CASSAEGIDYPETQYF.

This sequence joins TRBV7-9 and TRBJ1-2; D ambiguous. Trimming pared 2 bases from V and 8 bases from J, leaving 15 bases between. Germline CDR1 is SEHNR and CDR2 is FQNEAQ (reference sequence). CDR3 length: 14 residues. CDR3 protein: CASSLNPGEGGYTF. CDR3 coding DNA: TGTGCCAGCAGCTTAAACCCAGGAGAGGGAGGCTACACCTTC.

On this clone itself: The sample contains more than one DNA sequence encoding this CDR3. The J gene is TRBJ2-2, the V gene TRBV27; 8 nucleotides align to TRBD2. Trimming removed 2 bases from V and 1 base from J; junction bases left unmatched: 0. This CDR3 is built from 15 residues. Germline-derived CDR1 and CDR2 are MNHEY and SMNVEV (reference sequence). The CDR3 coding sequence is TGTGCCAGCAGTTTAACTAGCGGGAACACCGGGGAGCTGTTTTTT. It translates to CASSLTSGNTGELFF.

The J gene is TRBJ2-7, the V gene TRBV4-1; D is undetermined. Trimming shortened V by 1 base and J by 4 bases, and 17 bases separated the two germline ends. CDR3 size: 16 residues. CDR1 MGHRA and CDR2 YSYEKL come from the germline V gene. The CDR3 here is CASSQANWGNGYEQYF. CDR3 in DNA: TGCGCCAGCAGCCAAGCCAATTGGGGTAACGGGTACGAGCAGTACTTC.

This clone has a single count. V gene TRBV11-2 combines with J gene TRBJ2-1; possibly TRBD1 or TRBD2 for D (5 bases each). CDR1 and CDR2 (germline): SGHAT, FQNNGV. The CDR3 has 14 residues. With 5 bases removed from V and 4 bases from J, the gap between germline ends came to 12 bases. The CDR3 region has the DNA TGTGCCAGCAGCACCGGGACGTATTACAATGAGCAGTTCTTC. Translating it yields CASSTGTYYNEQFF.

Points on this clone: This sample also contains other DNA sequences that code for the same CDR3. The rearrangement joins TRBV6-1 to TRBJ2-7; the D gene could be TRBD1 or TRBD2 (5 bases each). The CDR3 spans 14 residues. V was shortened by 1 base and J by 3 bases, with 10 bases between the two germline ends. The germline CDR1 and CDR2 sequences are MNHNS and SASEGT. The CDR3 bases are TGTGCCAGCAGTGAAGGAGGGGCACTCTACGAGCAGTACTTC. It specifies CASSEGGALYEQYF.

The chain recombines TRBV7-8 with TRBJ2-2; TRBD2 matches 10 bases. The CDR3 totals 17 residues. Per the germline V gene, CDR1 is SGHVS and CDR2 is FQNEAQ. V lost 6 bases and J lost 3; bases outside the gene matches: 10. CDR3 loop: CASSSPLAGEYTGELFF. The CDR3 DNA reads as TGTGCCAGCAGTTCCCCCCTAGCGGGGGAATACACCGGGGAGCTGTTTTTT.

The V gene is TRBV7-9, the J gene TRBJ2-6, with D unresolved. V shed 4 bases and J shed 8 bases, with 6 bases lying between them. Germline values: CDR1 SEHNR, CDR2 FQNEAQ (reference sequence). The CDR3 extends over 12 amino acids. The CDR3 DNA follows: TGTGCCAGCAGCTCGACCCCCAACGTCCTGACTTTC. Translating gives CASSSTPNVLTF.

The chain recombines TRBV27 with TRBJ2-1; TRBD1 aligns across 7 bases. Germline V gene data show CDR1 as MNHEY and CDR2 as SMNVEV (reference sequence). V gave up 9 bases and J gave up 4 bases; unmatched junction bases: 6. The CDR3 length is 13 residues. Here the CDR3 reads CASMATGYNEQFF. The CDR3 nucleotides read TGTGCCAGTATGGCGACAGGGTACAATGAGCAGTTCTTC.

The chain employs TRBV7-9 and TRBJ2-7; D is perhaps TRBD2 (5 bases). The germline V gene has CDR1 SEHNR and CDR2 FQNEAQ (reference sequence). The CDR3 covers 15 residues. V was clipped by 1 base and J by 2 bases, with 12 bases between them. The CDR3 DNA reads as TGTGCCAGCAGCTTAGGTTCGGGATGGACCTACGAGCAGTACTTC. Its translation: CASSLGSGWTYEQYF.